This T cell receptor (beta chain) was found in a study of shared clonotypes between healthy human individuals. Study-wide findings and caveats: Among several donors, roughly 5% of naive CD4 clonotypes were found in common.

The repertoire was sequenced with immunoSEQ multiplex PCR; TCRdb's copy has only in-frame clones and lacks some. The sample lists 2 million to 2.5 million clones, just under 95% occurring once. Healthy adults negative for HIV, lacking recent acute infections or vaccinations, served as donors. Memory CD4+ cells were the fraction left after CD45RA+ naive selection. A word on this clone: The antigen is not known.

Per germline, CDR1 SQVTM and CDR2 ANQGSEA. The CDR3 has 14 residues. The specimen was naive CD4+ T cells from PBMCs. The sample's subset: CD45RA+ positively selected. This TCR was sampled from a man aged 18 to 29 in good health. Some clones in this sample may be carry-over from other donors' samples. The chain combines TRBV29-1 with TRBJ2-5; D possibly corresponds to TRBD1 (6 bases). The DNA end is a closer match to TRBJ2-7, so the J assignment may be wrong. CDR3 protein: CSVEDQGHPYEQYF. The CDR3 DNA sequence: TGCAGCGTTGAAGATCAGGGACACCCCTACGAGCAGTACTTC.